This entry is about one T cell receptor (beta chain). These data originate in a study of blood T cell repertoires in COVID-19. Study-level background: Spain, Italy and the United States supplied samples that represented acute and convalescent COVID-19. In each case, the material was cDNA or gDNA derived from T cells, B-cell-depleted T cells, or PBMCs.

Germline V lookup: CDR1 SGHRS, CDR2 YFSETQ. CDR3 length: 14 amino acids. Trimming at V came to 2 bases and at J to 3 bases, leaving 4 bases not matched to a gene. The authors' processing: Scientists estimated how many nucleated cells there were by amplifying reference gene primers. The table came from immunoSEQ multiplex PCR; TCRdb's copy has only in-frame clones and leaves some out. V, J and clone size are those of that table, while D and trimming were read from the DNA. The sample shows under 55,000 clones, approximately 85% of them seen only once. This sequence was found in a human donor in a cohort sampled during active COVID-19. The sample taken for sequencing was peripheral blood. This chain connects TRBV5-1 to TRBJ1-2; 7 bases are a match to TRBD1. Here the CDR3 reads CASSLEQGHYGYTF. Written as DNA, the CDR3 is TGCGCCAGCAGCTTAGAACAGGGGCACTATGGCTACACCTTC.